This T cell receptor (beta chain) derives from a study of control samples from healthy donors and cancer patients. This CDR3 is 13 amino acids long. Germline V gene sequence: CDR1 MNHNS, CDR2 SASEGT. V dropped 2 bases and J dropped 8 bases, with 12 bases sitting between them. Some clones are missing from TCRdb's copy, which holds only in-frame ones; the method was immunoSEQ multiplex PCR. The sample lists some 160,000 clones, approximately 90% seen once, with less than 0.75% in the top ten. This chain links TRBV6-1 with TRBJ1-1; D not resolved. Sequenced material: blood. The clonotype was recovered from a woman aged 25-40 years in good health. CDR3 residues: CASSEITPGEAFF. The DNA for the CDR3 is TGTGCCAGCAGTGAAATAACCCCGGGGGAAGCTTTCTTT.